The 24 T cell receptor beta chains below were found in one sample sequenced in a study of OX40 agonist ivuxolimab in advanced cancers. The library was made by the immunoSEQ multiplex PCR assay. TCRdb limited this immuneACCESS table to in-frame rearrangements with V and J called. A share of clones is missing; checked studies link under half to unresolved V genes, and the rest is unexplained. The sample table records about 37,000 clones; about 90% of these occur just once. About 33% of the sample rests with the top ten. The sequencing used CD4+ or CD8+ T cells sorted from blood, collected in a trial of the OX40 agonist ivuxolimab. Source of these receptors: an adult with an advanced solid tumor such as melanoma, head and neck, liver or kidney cancer.

The gene calls are TRBV2 and TRBJ1-5, with a tentative D call TRBD1 (6 bases). This CDR3 has 17 residues. CDR1 is SNHLY and CDR2 is FYNNEI in the germline V gene. V was shortened by 0 bases and J by 1 base, with 13 bases between the two germline ends. The CDR3 spells CASSEAWTVWSNQPQHF. DNA for the CDR3: TGTGCCAGCAGTGAAGCTTGGACAGTGTGGAGCAATCAGCCCCAGCATTTT. The full variable domain, rest sourced from reference TRBV2 and TRBJ1-5, is EPEVTQTPSHQVTQMGQEVILRCVPISNHLYFYWYRQILGQKVEFLVSFYNNEISEKSEIFDDQFSVERPDGSNFTLKIRSTKLEDSAMYFCASSEAWTVWSNQPQHFGDGTRLSIL.

CDR3 sequence reads: CASSSRDLREQYF. DNA of the CDR3: TGTGCCAGTAGTTCCCGGGACCTTCGGGAGCAGTACTTC. The chain employs TRBV19 and TRBJ2-7; the D call may be TRBD1 or TRBD2 (5 bases each). Trimming removed 5 bases from V and 7 bases from J, with 15 bases in between. Germline loops: CDR1 LNHDA, CDR2 SQIVND (reference sequence). The CDR3 covers 13 residues.

The chain uses TRBV15 and TRBJ2-5, with D perhaps TRBD1 (5 bases). Germline V gene data show CDR1 as LNHNV and CDR2 as YYDKDF (reference sequence). CDR3 length equals 17 residues. The germline V and J ends were trimmed by 0 bases and 1 base, with 15 bases remaining between them. The CDR3 nucleotides are TGTGCCACCAGCAGAGATCAGACAGATCGATTCCAAGAGACCCAGTACTTC. It yields the protein CATSRDQTDRFQETQYF.

The rearrangement joins TRBV5-4 to TRBJ2-5, with TRBD2 matching 9 bases. Germline assignment: CDR1 SGHNT and CDR2 YYREEE (reference sequence). This CDR3 is 17 amino acids long. With V trimmed by 2 bases and J by 5 bases, 13 bases remained unmatched. The CDR3 nucleotides are TGTGCCAGCAGCTTCCAGCGGGAGGATCCGGTAGCGGAGACCCAGTACTTC. Translating gives CASSFQREDPVAETQYF.

This clone has only a few counts. The chain employs TRBV6-5 and TRBJ1-1, with a possible D match to TRBD1 (6 bases). Trimming shortened V by 2 bases and J by 8 bases, and 21 bases separated the two germline ends. The CDR3 is 16 amino acids. Per the germline V gene, CDR1 is MNHEY and CDR2 is SVGAGI. DNA of the CDR3: TGTGCCAGCAGTTACGTCCCGGGACAAGGTGCCGGAGAAGCTTTCTTT. This translates into CASSYVPGQGAGEAFF.

The chain employs TRBV7-9 and TRBJ1-5; D uncertain. V was pared by 5 bases and J by 7 bases, with 9 bases between. This CDR3 has 12 amino acids. Germline V lookup: CDR1 SEHNR, CDR2 FQNEAQ (reference sequence). The CDR3 spells CASSGGNQPQHF. Here the CDR3 DNA reads TGTGCCAGCAGCGGCGGAAACCAGCCCCAGCATTTT.

This clone was counted a single time. This sequence joins TRBV7-3 and TRBJ2-1; unclear D gene. The V end was cut by 5 bases, the J end by 2 bases, with 10 bases between. The germline gives CDR1 SGHTA, CDR2 FQGTGA. There are 14 residues in the CDR3. For the CDR3, the DNA is TGTGCCAGCAGCCCCGCGAACACCTACAATGAGCAGTTCTTC. Translation: CASSPANTYNEQFF.

The chain joins TRBV7-8 to TRBJ2-7; D gene uncertain. This CDR3 is 11 amino acids long. The V gene's germline CDR1 is SGHVS and CDR2 FQNEAQ. The germline V and J ends were trimmed by 3 bases and 0 bases, with 0 bases remaining between them. CDR3 amino acids: CASSFSYEQYF. The CDR3, as DNA: TGTGCCAGCAGCTTCTCCTACGAGCAGTACTTC.

This rearrangement joins TRBV19 to TRBJ1-1, with D maybe TRBD1 (5 bases). CDR1 and CDR2 from the germline V gene are LNHDA and SQIVND (reference sequence). The V gene lost 5 bases and the J gene lost 3 bases, with 13 bases spanning the gap. CDR3 length: 14 amino acids. Here the CDR3 DNA reads TGTGCCAGTAGTGTCAGGGACTGGGACACTGAAGCTTTCTTT. The encoded protein is CASSVRDWDTEAFF.

The chain is built from TRBV2 and TRBJ1-5, with 12 bases lining up with TRBD1. Germline V gives CDR1 SNHLY, CDR2 FYNNEI. CDR3 length: 15 amino acids. The V gene end was trimmed by 6 bases and the J gene end by 5 bases; junction bases not matched to a gene: 5. CDR3 coding DNA: TGTGCCAGCAGAGACGGGACAGGGGGCTATCAGCCCCAGCATTTT. This codes for CASRDGTGGYQPQHF.

J is TRBJ1-5 and V is TRBV28; unclear D gene. Between the trimmed V and J ends, which lost 6 bases and 0 bases, there was a span of 6 bases. This CDR3 spans 13 amino acids. Germline CDR1 is MDHEN and CDR2 is SYDVKM. CDR3 protein: CASREYSNQPQHF. CDR3 nucleotide sequence: TGTGCCAGCAGGGAGTATAGCAATCAGCCCCAGCATTTT.

V and J are TRBV29-1 and TRBJ2-2, with D tentatively TRBD1 (6 bases). The CDR3 is 12 residues long. Trimming stripped 8 bases from V and 7 bases from J, with 14 bases between. The germline gives CDR1 SQVTM, CDR2 ANQGSEA. The CDR3 spells CSLDQGNGELFF. The CDR3 DNA is TGCAGCCTAGATCAGGGGAACGGGGAGCTGTTTTTT.

The genes are TRBV6-5 and TRBJ1-1; D unresolved. CDR1 MNHEY and CDR2 SVGAGI come from the germline V gene. The CDR3 contains 13 residues. The V end was cut by 2 bases, the J end by 5 bases, with 9 bases between. CDR3 region: CASSYGQPTEAFF. The CDR3 bases are TGTGCCAGCAGTTACGGCCAGCCTACTGAAGCTTTCTTT.

The rearrangement uses TRBV7-2 and TRBJ1-1; no clear D. From germline, CDR1 is SGHTA and CDR2 FQGNSA. Trimming took off 5 bases at V and 0 bases at J, with 10 bases between the two ends. The CDR3 length is 14 residues. CDR3 DNA: TGTGCCAGCAGCCCCCGGAGTATGAACACTGAAGCTTTCTTT. As protein: CASSPRSMNTEAFF.

The J gene is TRBJ2-1, the V gene TRBV27; 11 bases agree with TRBD2. The CDR3 runs 15 residues. V was clipped by 6 bases and J by 7 bases; unmatched bases: 8. Germline CDR1 MNHEY, CDR2 SMNVEV (reference sequence). The CDR3 sequence is CASSLSGRAPNEQFF. In DNA, the CDR3 is TGTGCCAGCAGCCTTAGCGGGAGGGCGCCAAATGAGCAGTTCTTC.

This clone has more than one count but fewer than ten. This sequence joins TRBV2 and TRBJ2-7; the D gene is possibly TRBD2 (6 bases). The CDR3 spans 12 residues. The V end lost 6 bases, the J end lost 6 bases, and 12 bases lay between the germline ends. CDR1 and CDR2 (germline): SNHLY, FYNNEI. This chain's CDR3 is CASSLGGGEQYF. CDR3 in DNA: TGTGCCAGCAGCCTTGGGGGAGGCGAGCAGTACTTC.

The J gene is TRBJ1-3, the V gene TRBV15; a weak D match, TRBD1 (5 bases). The CDR3 sequence is 15 residues long. Germline V lookup: CDR1 LNHNV, CDR2 YYDKDF (reference sequence). V gave up 3 bases and J gave up 4 bases, with 13 bases separating them. The CDR3 spells CATSRLGTSGNTIYF. In DNA form, the CDR3 reads TGTGCCACCAGCAGGCTCGGGACCTCGGGAAACACCATATATTTT.

The chain recombines TRBV27 with TRBJ1-1; possibly TRBD1 for D (6 bases). The CDR3 spans 13 residues. The germline V gene encodes CDR1 MNHEY and CDR2 SMNVEV (reference sequence). Trimming removed 3 bases from V and 11 bases from J, with 16 bases in between. The CDR3 is CASSFLGGLDAFF. CDR3 nucleotide sequence: TGTGCCAGCAGTTTTTTAGGGGGGTTAGACGCTTTCTTT.

This clone was recorded once. The V gene is TRBV5-6, the J gene TRBJ2-5; 7 nucleotides align to TRBD1. The germline V gene has CDR1 SGHDT and CDR2 YYEEEE. The junction had 20 bases not matched to a gene; V was cut back by 3 bases and J by 9 bases. CDR3 length: 17 amino acids. CDR3 sequence (DNA): TGTGCCAGCAGCTCCGGGACAGATTTAACGCTCAATCGGGCCCAGTACTTC. Its protein is CASSSGTDLTLNRAQYF. Complete variable domain (other parts from reference TRBV5-6 and TRBJ2-5): DAGVTQSPTHLIKTRGQQVTLRCSPKSGHDTVSWYQQALGQGPQFIFQYYEEEERQRGNFPDRFSGHQFPNYSSELNVNALLLGDSALYLCASSSGTDLTLNRAQYFGPGTRLLVL.

This chain connects TRBV7-9 to TRBJ2-7, with D possibly being TRBD2 (5 bases). Trimming shortened V by 4 bases and J by 2 bases, and 18 bases separated the two germline ends. The CDR3 runs 16 residues. In germline, CDR1 is SEHNR, CDR2 FQNEAQ (reference sequence). CDR3 bases: TGTGCCAGCAGCTCGACTAAGCGCTACGGCCCCTACGAGCAGTACTTC. Translating it yields CASSSTKRYGPYEQYF. The complete variable domain, with remaining parts taken from reference TRBV7-9 and TRBJ2-7, reads DTGVSQNPRHKITKRGQNVTFRCDPISEHNRLYWYRQTLGQGPEFLTYFQNEAQLEKSRLLSDRFSAERPKGSFSTLEIQRTEQGDSAMYLCASSSTKRYGPYEQYFGPGTRLTVT.

The gene calls are TRBV5-5 and TRBJ2-7; D possibly corresponds to TRBD1 (6 bases). The length of the CDR3 is 14 residues. The V end was cut by 3 bases, the J end by 2 bases, with 12 bases between. Germline CDR1 SGHKS, CDR2 YYEKEE (reference sequence). The CDR3 DNA is TGTGCCAGCAGCTGGACAGCACTAACCTACGAGCAGTACTTC. Protein product: CASSWTALTYEQYF.

The rearrangement joins TRBV11-2 to TRBJ2-1, with TRBD2 as a possible D gene (6 bases). The CDR3 is 14 residues long. The germline V gene has CDR1 SGHAT and CDR2 FQNNGV. The V and J ends lost 5 bases and 2 bases respectively, with 10 bases between them. This CDR3 is CASSPGTAYNEQFF. Written as DNA, the CDR3 is TGTGCCAGCAGCCCTGGGACTGCCTACAATGAGCAGTTCTTC. Based on the CDR3 plus reference TRBV11-2 and TRBJ2-1, the full variable domain is EAGVAQSPRYKIIEKRQSVAFWCNPISGHATLYWYQQILGQGPKLLIQFQNNGVVDDSQLPKDRFSAERLKGVDSTLKIQPAKLEDSAVYLCASSPGTAYNEQFFGPGTRLTVL.

The gene calls are TRBV5-1 and TRBJ2-1; a weak D match, TRBD2 (5 bases). The length of the CDR3 is 13 residues. Germline values: CDR1 SGHRS, CDR2 YFSETQ. V dropped 0 bases and J dropped 7 bases, with 8 bases sitting between them. The CDR3 region is CASSLVAYNEQFF. CDR3 nucleotide sequence: TGCGCCAGCAGCTTGGTAGCGTATAATGAGCAGTTCTTC.

This chain uses TRBV6-4 with TRBJ2-7, with D possibly matching TRBD2 (6 bases). CDR3 length: 14 amino acids. Germline V CDR1 and CDR2: MRHNA, SNTAGT. The germline V and J ends were trimmed by 3 bases and 2 bases, with 11 bases remaining between them. In DNA form, the CDR3 reads TGTGCCAGCAGTGAAACGGGAGAGACCTACGAGCAGTACTTC. Its protein product is CASSETGETYEQYF.